Below, 12 T cell receptor beta chains from the same sample are listed, as sequenced in a study of PD-1 blockade in classical Hodgkin lymphoma (dated by TCRdb to the early 2020s). The label giving this sample's time point can be read as: cycle 1 day 1 (C1D1), immediately before nivolumab initiation. Relapse after autologous stem cell transplantation had occurred in all trial patients, and cohorts A, B and C were distinguished by prior brentuximab vedotin exposure. Using a Miltenyi CD4+ T cell isolation kit, CD4+ T cells were purified from thawed PBMCs through magnetic negative selection. The library was obtained by the immunoSEQ multiplex PCR assay. Not all clones reach the TCRdb copy of this immuneACCESS table, which keeps in-frame sequences only. Checked studies attribute under half of the gap to unresolved V genes and leave the rest unexplained. This sample has 10,000 to 15,000 clones in its table, and 75% to 90% of those were observed once. Less than 0.6% of the sample is in the top ten clones.

Specimen: CD4+ T cells from blood, collected at baseline. All receptors derive from a human donor with classical Hodgkin lymphoma.

This clone occurred once. The gene calls are TRBV18 and TRBJ2-7; either TRBD1 or TRBD2 may fit D (5 bases each). Germline CDR1 KGHSH, CDR2 LQKENI. The CDR3 has 15 amino acids. Trimming stripped 8 bases from V and 2 bases from J, with 19 bases between. The chain's CDR3 is CASRGSGTVTYEQYF. The CDR3 region has the DNA TGTGCCAGCCGCGGATCCGGGACCGTCACCTACGAGCAGTACTTC.

The chain links TRBV6-1 to TRBJ2-7; the D gene is possibly TRBD2 (5 bases). The V gene lost 6 bases and the J gene lost 4 bases, with 13 bases spanning the gap. This CDR3 comprises 13 residues. Germline V gives CDR1 MNHNS, CDR2 SASEGT. The CDR3 region is CASREEPGYEQYF. In DNA, the CDR3 is TGTGCCAGCAGGGAGGAGCCCGGGTACGAGCAGTACTTC.

V gene TRBV4-1 combines with J gene TRBJ2-5; 8 positions agree with TRBD2. Germline CDR1 MGHRA, CDR2 YSYEKL. Losses at the gene ends were 0 bases for V and 1 base for J; bases not matched to a gene: 7. The CDR3 sequence is 17 residues long. The CDR3 region has the DNA TGCGCCAGCAGCCAAGATGGACGGGGGGGATTCCAAGAGACCCAGTACTTC. Encoded protein: CASSQDGRGGFQETQYF.

This sequence joins TRBV9 and TRBJ1-5; 7 nucleotides match TRBD1. CDR3 length: 14 residues. J was trimmed by 5 bases and V by 4 bases; bases with no gene match: 6. CDR1 SGDLS and CDR2 YYNGEE come from the germline V gene. The DNA of the CDR3 is TGTGCCAGCAGCCCAGGGGGAGGGGATCAGCCCCAGCATTTT. Translated: CASSPGGGDQPQHF.

The chain uses TRBV5-1 and TRBJ2-7; maybe TRBD2 (7 bases). V was shortened by 1 base and J by 5 bases, with 19 bases between the two germline ends. This CDR3 spans 16 amino acids. Germline loops: CDR1 SGHRS, CDR2 YFSETQ. The CDR3 sequence: CASSLLAGAIPDEQYF. The DNA of the CDR3 is TGCGCCAGCAGCTTGTTGGCGGGGGCGATCCCTGACGAGCAGTACTTC. The whole variable domain, remainder taken from reference TRBV5-1 and TRBJ2-7, is KAGVTQTPRYLIKTRGQQVTLSCSPISGHRSVSWYQQTPGQGLQFLFEYFSETQRNKGNFPGRFSGRQFSNSRSEMNVSTLELGDSALYLCASSLLAGAIPDEQYFGPGTRLTVT.

The rearrangement joins TRBV23-1 to TRBJ2-1; 7 bases align to TRBD2. TRBV23-1 is identified as an open reading frame with a role that is uncertain. The CDR3 extends over 14 amino acids. The J segment lost 10 bases and the V segment lost 4 bases, leaving 10 bases of the junction unmatched. CDR3 sequence (DNA): TGCGCCAGCAGTCGCCAGACTAGGGAGGGAGAGCAGTTCTTC. Translated: CASSRQTREGEQFF.

CDR3: CASSLDIRGVDEQFF. CDR3 coding DNA: TGTGCCAGCAGTTTAGATATTAGGGGGGTGGATGAGCAGTTCTTC. This chain uses TRBV28 with TRBJ2-1, with D possibly being TRBD1 or TRBD2 (6 bases each). Germline assignment: CDR1 MDHEN and CDR2 SYDVKM. CDR3 size: 15 residues. Trimming removed 2 bases at V and 8 bases at J, with 16 bases between.

The chain couples TRBV6-1 to TRBJ1-3; D is undetermined. The germline V and J ends were trimmed by 1 base and 8 bases, with 15 bases remaining between them. Germline V gives CDR1 MNHNS, CDR2 SASEGT. The CDR3 has 15 amino acids. The CDR3: CASSEEQWRLDTIYF. The CDR3 DNA reads TGTGCCAGCAGTGAAGAACAGTGGAGATTGGACACCATATATTTT.

This chain links TRBV10-3 with TRBJ2-1; D is ambiguous. Trimming shortened V by 0 bases and J by 13 bases, and 7 bases separated the two germline ends. Germline values: CDR1 ENHRY, CDR2 SYGVKD. CDR3 length: 11 amino acids. Written as DNA, the CDR3 is TGTGCCATCAGTGAGTCGCAGGATCAGTTCTTC. It translates to CAISESQDQFF.

The chain has TRBV5-6 and TRBJ2-3, with 13 bases identical to TRBD2. Germline V gives CDR1 SGHDT, CDR2 YYEEEE. This CDR3 has 16 residues. J was trimmed by 1 base and V by 3 bases; bases with no gene match: 2. The CDR3, as DNA: TGTGCCAGCAGCTCCGGACTAGCGGGGGGCACAGATACGCAGTATTTT. It yields the protein CASSSGLAGGTDTQYF. Variable domain in full (rest from reference TRBV5-6 and TRBJ2-3): DAGVTQSPTHLIKTRGQQVTLRCSPKSGHDTVSWYQQALGQGPQFIFQYYEEEERQRGNFPDRFSGHQFPNYSSELNVNALLLGDSALYLCASSSGLAGGTDTQYFGPGTRLTVL.

This clone was recorded only once. V and J are TRBV10-2 and TRBJ2-3; D might be TRBD1 (6 bases). V dropped 8 bases and J dropped 2 bases, with 17 bases sitting between them. The CDR3 is 15 amino acids. CDR1 and CDR2 from the germline V gene are WSHSY and SAAADI. CDR3 in amino acids: CASALRGPSTDTQYF. In DNA, the CDR3 is TGCGCCAGCGCCCTCAGGGGTCCCTCCACAGATACGCAGTATTTT.

The gene calls are TRBV5-4 and TRBJ1-2; D gene unclear. The V gene's germline CDR1 is SGHNT and CDR2 YYREEE (reference sequence). V lost 0 bases to trimming and J lost 1 base, with 4 bases between them. This CDR3 is built from 13 residues. DNA for the CDR3: TGTGCCAGCAGCTTGGTGGATAACTATGGCTACACCTTC. Protein product: CASSLVDNYGYTF. The variable domain in full, completed from reference TRBV5-4 and TRBJ1-2, reads ETGVTQSPTHLIKTRGQQVTLRCSSQSGHNTVSWYQQALGQGPQFIFQYYREEENGRGNFPPRFSGLQFPNYSSELNVNALELDDSALYLCASSLVDNYGYTFGSGTRLTVV.